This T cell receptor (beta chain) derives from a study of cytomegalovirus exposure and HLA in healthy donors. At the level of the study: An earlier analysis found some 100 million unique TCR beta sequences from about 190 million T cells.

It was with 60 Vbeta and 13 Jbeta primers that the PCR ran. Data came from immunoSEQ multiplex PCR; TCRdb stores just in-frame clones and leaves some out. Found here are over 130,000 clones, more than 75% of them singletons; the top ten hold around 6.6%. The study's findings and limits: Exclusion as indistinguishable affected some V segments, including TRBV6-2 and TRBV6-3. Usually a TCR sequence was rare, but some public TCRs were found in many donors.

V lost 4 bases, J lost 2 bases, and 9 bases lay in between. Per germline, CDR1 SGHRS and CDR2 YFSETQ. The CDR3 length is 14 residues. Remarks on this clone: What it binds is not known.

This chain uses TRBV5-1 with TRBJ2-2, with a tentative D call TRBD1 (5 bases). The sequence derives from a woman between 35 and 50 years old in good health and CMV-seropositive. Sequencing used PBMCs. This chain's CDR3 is CASSPGFNTGELFF. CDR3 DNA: TGCGCCAGCAGCCCAGGGTTTAACACCGGGGAGCTGTTTTTT.